This T cell receptor beta chain was observed in a study of OX40 agonist ivuxolimab in advanced cancers. The study in broad terms: Ivuxolimab, which targeted the costimulatory receptor OX40 (CD134), was an agonistic, fully human IgG2 monoclonal antibody. Among the approximately 50 dose-escalation patients, roughly 20 had hepatocellular carcinoma, some 15 melanoma, 9 renal cell carcinoma and 9 head and neck cancer. Prior anti-PD-1, anti-PD-L1 or anti-CTLA-4 therapy was permitted, and checkpoint inhibitors had been received by approximately 39% of dose-escalation patients. Intravenous ivuxolimab was administered to patients every 2 weeks at six dose levels: 0.01, 0.1, 0.3, 1.5, 3 and 10 mg/kg. In the dose-escalation cohort, over 65% of patients were male, and the mean age was around 60 years, with a range of about 23 to 85. Partial responses occurred in three dose-escalation patients: two with cutaneous melanoma and one with hepatocellular carcinoma. The point of sequencing TCRbeta in the periphery was to test whether ivuxolimab changed TCR sequence diversity and drove clonal T-cell expansion. The paper reports the monotherapy dose-escalation portion (N of about 50 patients) of the phase I ivuxolimab trial. Here is what the overall study found, with its caveats: Which antigens the clonally expanded peripheral T cells were specific for was not determined. In the 0.1-3.0 mg/kg groups, partial responders were among the patients with the lowest normalized peripheral clonal expansion, particularly in CD8+ T cells. Clonal expansion of both CD4+ and CD8+ blood T cells was observed from baseline to week 6 at doses 0.1 to 3.0 mg/kg. After ivuxolimab, CD8+ T cells had more expanded clones than CD4+ T cells on average. Low levels of normalized T-cell clonal expansion were also seen in some patients who did not respond.

Points on this clone: It lacks a known antigen. Base quality data are lacking; no much larger clone is found one base away. In the same sample, other DNA sequences code for this CDR3.

The trial excluded patients who had a history of autoimmune disease or were on systemic immunosuppression. Peripheral blood for TCR sequencing was collected from all dose cohorts at baseline, on cycle 4 day 1, and on cycle 7 day 1. Samples were obtained from an open-label, multicenter, first-in-human phase I dose-escalation trial of ivuxolimab. Adults with locally advanced or metastatic melanoma, renal cell, hepatocellular, or head and neck squamous cell carcinoma were enrolled in the trial. Before TCR sequencing, CD4+ and CD8+ T cells were separately sorted from peripheral blood. For sequencing of the TCRbeta CDR3 region, genomic DNA was extracted from the sorted cells. The immunoSEQ Assay was used to sequence the TCRbeta CDR3 regions. TCRdb provides this immuneACCESS table in a form limited to in-frame rearrangements. Some clones are lacking; in checked studies, under half of them reflect an unresolved V gene, and why the rest are absent is not known. This sample gives 40,000 to 45,000 clones in total; less than 90% of them show up just once. The ten largest account for 9.5% to 13% of the sample.

The CDR3 sequence holds 10 residues, the cysteine and phenylalanine included. CDR3 DNA only is kept here, 30 bases in frame from base 1. The germline V gene encodes CDR1 MNHNS and CDR2 SASEGT. The germline ends are 2 bases apart after V is trimmed by 4 bases and J by 4 bases. This specimen was CD4+ or CD8+ T cells sorted from blood, taken in a trial of the OX40 agonist ivuxolimab. The chain is assembled from TRBV6-1 and TRBJ2-7; the D gene assignment is ambiguous. This TCR came from an adult with an advanced solid tumor such as melanoma, head and neck, liver or kidney cancer. The CDR3 region has the sequence CASSAYEQYF. The nucleotide sequence reads TGTGCCAGCAGTGCTTACGAGCAGTACTTC.